The 32 T cell receptor beta chains below all came from one sample that was sequenced in a study of cytomegalovirus exposure and HLA in healthy donors. The data were produced by immunoSEQ multiplex PCR, yet TCRdb's version contains in-frame clones alone and is incomplete. The sample has 150,000 to 200,000 clones; around 88% are singletons. Sequenced material: PBMCs. The origin of the receptors is a young woman in good health and CMV-seronegative.

Only one count was recorded for this clone. The gene calls are TRBV10-3 and TRBJ1-6; 9 positions agree with TRBD1. CDR1 and CDR2 from the germline V gene are ENHRY and SYGVKD. The CDR3 is 15 amino acids. V dropped 5 bases and J dropped 6; count of bases not matched to a gene: 5. Here the CDR3 reads CAISTRTGANSPLHF. The DNA for the CDR3 is TGTGCCATCAGTACAAGGACAGGGGCTAATTCACCCCTCCACTTT.

This clone was detected only a few times. The V and J genes are TRBV10-1 and TRBJ2-2; the D is unclear. With 5 bases removed from V and 3 bases from J, the gap between germline ends came to 7 bases. Germline V gene sequence: CDR1 WNHNN, CDR2 SYGVQD (reference sequence). The CDR3 loop spans 13 amino acids. The CDR3 reads CASSLSYTGELFF. CDR3 nucleotide sequence: TGCGCCAGCAGTTTATCCTACACCGGGGAGCTGTTTTTT.

The J gene is TRBJ1-1, the V gene TRBV27; D possibly corresponds to TRBD1 (5 bases). The V end was cut by 4 bases, the J end by 2 bases, with 11 bases between. The CDR3 contains 14 residues. Germline V gives CDR1 MNHEY, CDR2 SMNVEV (reference sequence). The CDR3 DNA follows: TGTGCCAGCAGTTGGGGCGGGGGAAACACTGAAGCTTTCTTT. It is translated as CASSWGGGNTEAFF.

V and J are TRBV6-1 and TRBJ1-4; D is perhaps TRBD1 (5 bases). Per the germline V gene, CDR1 is MNHNS and CDR2 is SASEGT. The length of the CDR3 is 13 residues. Trimming took 6 bases from V and 7 from J, leaving 12 bases between them. In nucleotides, the CDR3 is TGTGCCAGCAGCAGGGATCTAGGTGAAAAACTGTTTTTT. Protein: CASSRDLGEKLFF.

The chain recombines TRBV6-1 with TRBJ1-5, with a weak D call TRBD1 (5 bases). The CDR3 is 15 amino acids. Germline V gene lookup returns CDR1 MNHNS and CDR2 SASEGT. Trimming left V 2 bases short and J 3 bases short, with 11 bases between. The DNA of the CDR3 is TGTGCCAGCAGTGAAATGGGGGGTCTCAATCAGCCCCAGCATTTT. Protein: CASSEMGGLNQPQHF.

The chain employs TRBV5-6 and TRBJ1-1; 7 nucleotides line up with TRBD1. This CDR3 spans 14 amino acids. Germline CDR1 is SGHDT and CDR2 is YYEEEE. Trimming took 3 bases from V and 4 from J; bases not matched to a gene: 6. CDR3 loop: CASSSGPGGTEAFF. As DNA, the CDR3 is TGTGCCAGCAGCTCGGGGCCAGGGGGCACTGAAGCTTTCTTT.

The chain carries TRBV30 and TRBJ2-1, with D possibly being TRBD2 (5 bases). The germline CDR1 and CDR2 sequences are GTSNPN and SVGIG (reference sequence). Trimming shortened V by 5 bases and J by 8 bases, and 13 bases separated the two germline ends. The CDR3 covers 12 residues. CDR3 in amino acids: CAWAGLEDEQFF. The CDR3 DNA is TGTGCCTGGGCGGGTCTGGAGGATGAGCAGTTCTTC.

A few counts support this clone. The rearrangement uses TRBV6-5 and TRBJ1-2; possible D gene TRBD1, 5 bases. The CDR3 has 13 amino acids. Germline V lookup: CDR1 MNHEY, CDR2 SVGAGI. Trimming took 5 bases from V and 4 from J, leaving 11 bases between them. This chain's CDR3 is CASSKGDFYGYTF. As DNA, the CDR3 is TGTGCCAGCAGTAAAGGGGACTTCTATGGCTACACCTTC.

This rearrangement joins TRBV6-5 to TRBJ1-5, with TRBD1 identical over 7 bases. CDR1 MNHEY and CDR2 SVGAGI come from the germline V gene. V lost 7 bases, J lost 5 bases, and 2 bases stayed unmatched. CDR3 length: 12 amino acids. The CDR3 DNA reads as TGTGCCAGCACGACAGGGTATCAGCCCCAGCATTTT. Amino acid sequence: CASTTGYQPQHF.

The gene calls are TRBV7-2 and TRBJ2-1, with a possible D match to TRBD2 (6 bases). This CDR3 has 13 amino acids. V was shortened by 5 bases and J by 5 bases, with 10 bases between the two germline ends. The V gene's germline CDR1 is SGHTA and CDR2 FQGNSA. In nucleotides, the CDR3 is TGTGCCAGCAGCCCGGGACTTCACAATGAGCAGTTCTTC. It translates to CASSPGLHNEQFF.

There are a few counts of this clone. The CDR3 loop reads CASSRLAEEQFF. CDR3 sequence (DNA): TGTGCCAGCAGCCGCCTAGCGGAGGAGCAGTTCTTC. The gene calls are TRBV27 and TRBJ2-1; 7 bases match TRBD2. J was trimmed by 10 bases and V by 6 bases; bases with no gene match: 6. This CDR3 spans 12 amino acids. Germline CDR1 MNHEY, CDR2 SMNVEV (reference sequence).

The rearrangement uses TRBV7-9 and TRBJ2-3, with 8 bases fitting TRBD2. CDR3 length: 15 amino acids. Losses at the gene ends were 3 bases for V and 6 bases for J; bases not matched to a gene: 8. The germline V gene has CDR1 SEHNR and CDR2 FQNEAQ (reference sequence). CDR3 sequence (DNA): TGTGCCAGCAGCTTTCCCGGGGGGGCCGGGGATACGCAGTATTTT. Its translation is CASSFPGGAGDTQYF.

The rearrangement uses TRBV19 and TRBJ2-7, with TRBD2 matching 13 bases. Germline loops: CDR1 LNHDA, CDR2 SQIVND (reference sequence). The CDR3 contains 17 residues. V trimming: 5 bases; J trimming: 6 bases; junction bases outside the gene matches: 13. CDR3 protein: CASSYRTSGSGFSEQYF. CDR3 bases: TGTGCCAGTAGTTACCGGACTAGCGGGAGTGGTTTTTCCGAGCAGTACTTC.

The J gene is TRBJ1-2, the V gene TRBV10-2; tentative D call: TRBD1 (5 bases). CDR1 and CDR2 (germline): WSHSY, SAAADI. Trimming cost V 4 bases and J 7 bases, with 10 bases left between them. This CDR3 comprises 12 residues. The CDR3: CASSGAGPGYTF. CDR3 nucleotides: TGCGCCAGCAGTGGGGCAGGGCCTGGCTACACCTTC.

The chain recombines TRBV18 with TRBJ1-4; 7 bases map to TRBD1. CDR1 is KGHSH and CDR2 is LQKENI in the germline V gene. This CDR3 is built from 17 residues. V dropped 1 base and J dropped 6; count of bases not matched to a gene: 11. The CDR3 coding sequence is TGTGCCAGCTCACCACTTGGGAGCCGGGACAGAGATGAAAAACTGTTTTTT. Protein product: CASSPLGSRDRDEKLFF.

This clone appeared a few times. V is TRBV19 and J is TRBJ2-7; TRBD1 matches 10 bases. The CDR3 covers 15 residues. The germline V gene has CDR1 LNHDA and CDR2 SQIVND (reference sequence). The V gene end was trimmed by 3 bases and the J gene end by 1 base; junction bases not matched to a gene: 3. In DNA form, the CDR3 reads TGTGCCAGTAGTATGGGACAGGGGAAATCCTACGAGCAGTACTTC. Its translation: CASSMGQGKSYEQYF.

The V call is TRBV6-5, the J call TRBJ1-2; possibly TRBD1 for D (5 bases). There are 12 residues in the CDR3. V lost 5 bases and J lost 4, with 8 bases in between. CDR1 is MNHEY and CDR2 is SVGAGI in the germline V gene. DNA for the CDR3: TGTGCCAGCAGTCCTGACAGCTATGGCTACACCTTC. Amino acid sequence: CASSPDSYGYTF.

The V gene is TRBV10-3, the J gene TRBJ1-5; D uncertain. V was clipped by 0 bases and J by 3 bases, with 15 bases between them. Germline V gene data show CDR1 as ENHRY and CDR2 as SYGVKD. The CDR3 runs 17 residues. CDR3 residues: CAISESRGQALNQPQHF. The CDR3 DNA follows: TGTGCCATCAGTGAGTCGCGAGGGCAGGCTCTCAATCAGCCCCAGCATTTT.

The rearrangement joins TRBV9 to TRBJ2-7; a weak D match, TRBD1 (5 bases). V was shortened by 0 bases and J by 6 bases, with 13 bases between the two germline ends. The CDR3 covers 14 residues. CDR1 and CDR2 (germline): SGDLS, YYNGEE. CDR3 region: CASSVDGAAREQYF. Here the CDR3 DNA reads TGTGCCAGCAGCGTAGATGGGGCAGCCCGCGAGCAGTACTTC.

The chain is built from TRBV6-6 and TRBJ1-2; 11 bases are shared with TRBD1. Trimming removed 2 bases from V and 8 bases from J; junction bases left unmatched: 4. Germline V lookup: CDR1 MNHNY, CDR2 SVGAGI (reference sequence). This CDR3 is built from 14 residues. CDR3 DNA: TGTGCCAGCAGTTACCCGGACAGGGGGCGAGGCTACACCTTC. Protein sequence: CASSYPDRGRGYTF.

The count of this clone is one. This chain joins TRBV19 and TRBJ2-1; D may be TRBD2 (5 bases). The length of the CDR3 is 11 residues. Deletions cut 7 bases from V and 10 bases from J, with 11 bases between. The germline CDR1 and CDR2 sequences are LNHDA and SQIVND (reference sequence). The CDR3 sequence: CASMGVQEQFF. The CDR3 nucleotides read TGTGCCAGTATGGGAGTACAAGAGCAGTTCTTC.

The chain is built from TRBV20-1 and TRBJ2-7; D might be TRBD1 (6 bases). This CDR3 has 11 amino acids. The germline gives CDR1 DFQATT, CDR2 SNEGSKA (reference sequence). With 5 bases removed from V and 9 bases from J, the gap between germline ends came to 14 bases. In nucleotides, the CDR3 is TGCAGTGCTGTCGTAGGGGGATTGCAGTACTTC. Its translation: CSAVVGGLQYF.

The rearrangement joins TRBV4-1 to TRBJ2-1; TRBD2 agrees at 12 bases. V lost 1 base, J lost 2 bases, and 3 bases stayed unmatched. The length of the CDR3 is 17 residues. CDR1 MGHRA and CDR2 YSYEKL come from the germline V gene. The CDR3 region has the DNA TGCGCCAGCAGCCAAGGGACTAGCGGGGACGCCTACAATGAGCAGTTCTTC. Its translation: CASSQGTSGDAYNEQFF.

V is TRBV5-1 and J is TRBJ1-5, with TRBD1 matching over 8 bases. J lost 7 bases, V lost 4 bases, and 7 bases had no gene match. The germline V gene encodes CDR1 SGHRS and CDR2 YFSETQ. CDR3 size: 14 residues. CDR3 nucleotide sequence: TGCGCCAGCAGCAAGGACAGGGTGGGGCAGCCCCAGCATTTT. Translated, it gives CASSKDRVGQPQHF. The whole variable domain, remainder taken from reference TRBV5-1 and TRBJ1-5, is KAGVTQTPRYLIKTRGQQVTLSCSPISGHRSVSWYQQTPGQGLQFLFEYFSETQRNKGNFPGRFSGRQFSNSRSEMNVSTLELGDSALYLCASSKDRVGQPQHFGDGTRLSIL.

The chain couples TRBV2 to TRBJ2-7; 9 nucleotides agree with TRBD1. Trimming cost V 11 bases and J 4 bases; bases outside gene matches: 12. CDR1 and CDR2 from the germline V gene are SNHLY and FYNNEI. The CDR3 totals 14 residues. CDR3 sequence reads: CASLGTGYGYEQYF. The CDR3 nucleotides read TGTGCCTCACTAGGGACAGGGTATGGATACGAGCAGTACTTC.

The chain recombines TRBV29-1 with TRBJ1-4; 7 nucleotides match TRBD1. Germline loops: CDR1 SQVTM, CDR2 ANQGSEA. The CDR3 covers 14 residues. Trimming cost V 1 base and J 2 bases; bases outside gene matches: 1. The DNA for the CDR3 is TGCAGCGTTGAAGGACAGGGTACTAATGAAAAACTGTTTTTT. Translation gives CSVEGQGTNEKLFF.

The rearrangement links TRBV9 to TRBJ2-3; 14 positions match TRBD2. Germline V gene sequence: CDR1 SGDLS, CDR2 YYNGEE. J lost 5 bases, V lost 4 bases, and 3 bases had no gene match. The CDR3 extends over 15 amino acids. CDR3 nucleotides: TGTGCCAGCAGCATAGGACTAGCGGGAGGAGATACGCAGTATTTT. Amino acids: CASSIGLAGGDTQYF. The whole variable domain, filled in from reference TRBV9 and TRBJ2-3, reads DSGVTQTPKHLITATGQRVTLRCSPRSGDLSVYWYQQSLDQGLQFLIQYYNGEERAKGNILERFSAQQFPDLHSELNLSSLELGDSALYFCASSIGLAGGDTQYFGPGTRLTVL.

V is TRBV9 and J is TRBJ1-2, with TRBD1 matching over 10 bases. Germline CDR1 and CDR2: SGDLS and YYNGEE. V was pared by 3 bases and J by 8 bases, with 10 bases of the junction left unmatched. The CDR3 has 15 residues. DNA for the CDR3: TGTGCCAGCAGCGCTGACAGGGGGCGCTTAAACGGCTACACCTTC. Its protein is CASSADRGRLNGYTF.

The V call is TRBV10-3, the J call TRBJ2-1, with 9 bases lining up with TRBD1. CDR3 size: 16 residues. The J segment lost 6 bases and the V segment lost 0 bases, leaving 6 bases of the junction unmatched. The germline gives CDR1 ENHRY, CDR2 SYGVKD. CDR3 residues: CAISESGTGSRNEQFF. The CDR3 DNA sequence: TGTGCCATCAGTGAGTCTGGGACAGGGTCTCGCAATGAGCAGTTCTTC.

The chain joins TRBV5-5 to TRBJ2-7; no firm D call. The CDR3 covers 11 residues. V was trimmed by 1 base and J by 9 bases, leaving 8 bases between them. CDR1 and CDR2 from the germline V gene are SGHKS and YYEKEE (reference sequence). The CDR3 bases are TGTGCCAGCAGCTTGTACGGTCGGCAGTACTTC. Translation gives CASSLYGRQYF. Looking up the rest from reference TRBV5-5 and TRBJ2-7 gives the full variable domain: DAGVTQSPTHLIKTRGQQVTLRCSPISGHKSVSWYQQVLGQGPQFIFQYYEKEERGRGNFPDRFSARQFPNYSSELNVNALLLGDSALYLCASSLYGRQYFGPGTRLTVT.

J is TRBJ2-6 and V is TRBV29-1; D ambiguous. The V gene's germline CDR1 is SQVTM and CDR2 ANQGSEA. V gave up 6 bases and J gave up 1 base, with 13 bases separating them. The length of the CDR3 is 15 residues. CDR3 residues: CSVAGGFSGANVLTF. CDR3 in DNA: TGCAGCGTGGCAGGTGGGTTTTCTGGGGCCAACGTCCTGACTTTC. The variable domain in full, completed from reference TRBV29-1 and TRBJ2-6, reads SAVISQKPSRDICQRGTSLTIQCQVDSQVTMMFWYRQQPGQSLTLIATANQGSEATYESGFVIDKFPISRPNLTFSTLTVSNMSPEDSSIYLCSVAGGFSGANVLTFGAGSRLTVL.

This clone was seen a few times. V usage is TRBV30 and J usage is TRBJ2-1, with 8 bases aligning to TRBD2. The germline V gene encodes CDR1 GTSNPN and CDR2 SVGIG (reference sequence). CDR3 length equals 14 residues. V dropped 3 bases and J dropped 9; count of bases not matched to a gene: 10. The CDR3 bases are TGTGCCTGGAGGTTCGGGGGGGATTACGGTGAGCAGTTCTTC. This sequence encodes CAWRFGGDYGEQFF. The variable domain in full, completed from reference TRBV30 and TRBJ2-1, reads SQTIHQWPATLVQPVGSPLSLECTVEGTSNPNLYWYRQAAGRGLQLLFYSVGIGQISSEVPQNLSASRPQDRQFILSSKKLLLSDSGFYLCAWRFGGDYGEQFFGPGTRLTVL.